One and the same sample provided the 23 T cell receptor beta chains below, sequenced in a study of blood T cell repertoires in COVID-19. The data were produced by immunoSEQ multiplex PCR, yet TCRdb's version contains in-frame clones alone and is incomplete. The profile covers 200,000 to 250,000 clones, with more than 70% appearing a single time and about 3.8% taken by the ten largest. Sequenced: peripheral blood. These TCRs come from a woman older than 75 with acute or convalescent COVID-19.

This chain joins TRBV2 and TRBJ2-7; 10 bases are shared with TRBD1. This CDR3 has 13 residues. V lost 4 bases and J lost 7; bases outside the gene matches: 4. The germline V gene has CDR1 SNHLY and CDR2 FYNNEI. CDR3 residues: CASSGQGAGEQYF. DNA for the CDR3: TGTGCCAGCAGTGGACAGGGGGCGGGGGAGCAGTACTTC.

The gene calls are TRBV6-1 and TRBJ1-2, with D maybe TRBD1 (6 bases). CDR1 MNHNS and CDR2 SASEGT come from the germline V gene. CDR3 size: 13 residues. Between the trimmed V and J ends, which lost 3 bases and 8 bases, there was a span of 13 bases. The CDR3 nucleotides are TGTGCCAGCAGTGAGGCAGGGGTAGAGGGCTACACCTTC. Protein sequence: CASSEAGVEGYTF.

The CDR3 nucleotides are TGTGCCAGCAGCTTATGGGTGGTTGGACAGGCCTATGGCTACACCTTC. It is translated as CASSLWVVGQAYGYTF. The V gene is TRBV13, the J gene TRBJ1-2, with TRBD1 matching over 7 bases. The junction had 10 bases not matched to a gene; V was cut back by 2 bases and J by 4 bases. CDR1 PRHDT and CDR2 FYEKMQ come from the germline V gene (reference sequence). The CDR3 length is 16 residues. The variable domain in full, completed from reference TRBV13 and TRBJ1-2, reads AAGVIQSPRHLIKEKRETATLKCYPIPRHDTVYWYQQGPGQDPQFLISFYEKMQSDKGSIPDRFSAQQFSDYHSELNMSSLELGDSALYFCASSLWVVGQAYGYTFGSGTRLTVV.

The gene calls are TRBV4-2 and TRBJ1-2, with 12 bases fitting TRBD1. The germline CDR1 and CDR2 sequences are LGHNA and YNFKEQ. V lost 5 bases to trimming and J lost 7 bases; unmatched junction nucleotides: 11. The CDR3 is made up of 16 amino acids. CDR3 protein: CASSLPGQGANGGYTF. The CDR3 coding sequence is TGTGCCAGCAGCTTGCCGGGACAGGGGGCGAATGGTGGCTACACCTTC.

The chain carries TRBV19 and TRBJ1-2; 9 bases fit TRBD1. V shed 6 bases, J shed 2 bases, and the junction held 13 bases outside the gene matches. This CDR3 is built from 17 residues. Germline CDR1 LNHDA, CDR2 SQIVND (reference sequence). CDR3 amino acids: CASSHRPLGTGNYGYTF. DNA of the CDR3: TGTGCCAGTAGCCACCGGCCCCTCGGGACAGGGAACTATGGCTACACCTTC.

The chain uses TRBV6-5 and TRBJ1-2; 9 positions match TRBD1. With 8 bases clipped from V and 4 bases from J, the junction kept 11 bases outside the gene matches. From germline, CDR1 is MNHEY and CDR2 SVGAGI. The CDR3 runs to 15 residues. The CDR3 sequence: CASAPGQGSLYGYTF. The CDR3 DNA reads TGTGCCAGCGCCCCGGGACAGGGTTCTCTCTATGGCTACACCTTC.

This chain links TRBV18 with TRBJ1-2; unclear D gene. The CDR3 sequence is 15 residues long. The V end lost 2 bases, the J end lost 0 bases, and 10 bases lay between the germline ends. Germline CDR1 is KGHSH and CDR2 is LQKENI. CDR3 nucleotide sequence: TGTGCCAGCTCACCATACCAAACAACTAACTATGGCTACACCTTC. Its translation: CASSPYQTTNYGYTF.

V and J are TRBV5-4 and TRBJ2-3, with D tentatively TRBD1 (6 bases). The CDR3 covers 15 residues. Trimming removed 1 base from V and 2 bases from J, with 11 bases in between. Per the germline V gene, CDR1 is SGHNT and CDR2 is YYREEE (reference sequence). The DNA of the CDR3 is TGTGCCAGCAGCTTGAAGGGGGTGAACACAGATACGCAGTATTTT. The encoded protein is CASSLKGVNTDTQYF.

This chain joins TRBV7-2 and TRBJ2-2, with D tentatively TRBD1 (5 bases). The CDR3 covers 15 residues. Trimming cost V 1 base and J 5 bases, with 11 bases left between them. Germline V lookup: CDR1 SGHTA, CDR2 FQGNSA. The CDR3 DNA follows: TGTGCCAGCAGCTTAGATACAGGACGGACCGGGGAGCTGTTTTTT. As protein: CASSLDTGRTGELFF.

V usage is TRBV7-3 and J usage is TRBJ2-3, with 11 bases matching TRBD1. The CDR3 spans 16 residues. V shed 5 bases and J 1 base; nucleotides not matched to a gene: 5. The germline gives CDR1 SGHTA, CDR2 FQGTGA. CDR3 amino acids: CASSLGTGGGTDTQYF. The CDR3 DNA follows: TGTGCCAGCAGCCTGGGGACAGGGGGAGGCACAGATACGCAGTATTTT. Variable domain in full (rest from reference TRBV7-3 and TRBJ2-3): GAGVSQTPSNKVTEKGKYVELRCDPISGHTALYWYRQSLGQGPEFLIYFQGTGAADDSGLPNDRFFAVRPEGSVSTLKIQRTERGDSAVYLCASSLGTGGGTDTQYFGPGTRLTVL.

The chain links TRBV7-3 to TRBJ2-7; no firm D call. There are 14 residues in the CDR3. V gave up 2 bases and J gave up 5 bases, with 13 bases separating them. Germline V gene sequence: CDR1 SGHTA, CDR2 FQGTGA. Here the CDR3 DNA reads TGTGCCAGCAGCTTAGTTCCGGGTTACCACGAGCAGTACTTC. It codes for CASSLVPGYHEQYF.

The chain couples TRBV19 to TRBJ1-5, with 7 nucleotides matching TRBD1. The V and J ends lost 3 bases and 7 bases, in that order; junction bases with no gene match: 6. This CDR3 spans 14 amino acids. The germline V gene encodes CDR1 LNHDA and CDR2 SQIVND (reference sequence). The CDR3: CASSIDRDGQPQHF. As DNA, the CDR3 is TGTGCCAGTAGTATCGACAGGGATGGGCAGCCCCAGCATTTT.

This clone was recorded only once. The rearrangement uses TRBV7-9 and TRBJ2-3; 12 nucleotides agree with TRBD2. CDR1 SEHNR and CDR2 FQNEAQ come from the germline V gene (reference sequence). This CDR3 contains 16 residues. Germline trimming cut 3 bases from V and 2 bases from J; bases unmatched to any gene: 3. The CDR3 region is CASSFASGGVTDTQYF. In DNA form, the CDR3 reads TGTGCCAGCAGCTTCGCTAGCGGGGGGGTCACAGATACGCAGTATTTT.

This chain joins TRBV6-5 and TRBJ1-1; 7 bases align to TRBD1. The V gene end was trimmed by 6 bases and the J gene end by 3 bases; junction bases not matched to a gene: 7. Germline lookup yields CDR1 MNHEY and CDR2 SVGAGI. The CDR3 sequence is 14 residues long. DNA for the CDR3: TGTGCCAGCAGAGCAGGGGGTCTCGACACTGAAGCTTTCTTT. Residues: CASRAGGLDTEAFF.

The rearrangement uses TRBV5-6 and TRBJ1-1; 10 bases are a match to TRBD1. CDR1 and CDR2 from the germline V gene are SGHDT and YYEEEE. V was clipped by 1 base and J by 4 bases; unmatched bases: 13. The CDR3 sequence is 18 residues long. CDR3 sequence: CASSLNLGQGRRATEAFF. In nucleotides, the CDR3 is TGTGCCAGCAGCTTGAATTTGGGACAGGGGAGACGGGCCACTGAAGCTTTCTTT. The complete variable domain, with remaining parts taken from reference TRBV5-6 and TRBJ1-1, reads DAGVTQSPTHLIKTRGQQVTLRCSPKSGHDTVSWYQQALGQGPQFIFQYYEEEERQRGNFPDRFSGHQFPNYSSELNVNALLLGDSALYLCASSLNLGQGRRATEAFFGQGTRLTVV.

This clone was observed once. The sample has other DNA sequences that encode this CDR3 too. This chain links TRBV7-2 with TRBJ2-1; 9 bases line up with TRBD2. Trimming took 1 base from V and 4 from J; bases not matched to a gene: 2. The CDR3 length is 15 residues. The germline V gene has CDR1 SGHTA and CDR2 FQGNSA. This chain's CDR3 is CASSLGAGGYNEQFF. In nucleotides, the CDR3 is TGTGCCAGCAGCTTAGGAGCGGGGGGTTACAATGAGCAGTTCTTC.

This chain links TRBV11-3 with TRBJ1-1; possible D gene TRBD1, 5 bases. CDR1 is SGHNT and CDR2 is YENEEA in the germline V gene. V was clipped by 7 bases and J by 2 bases, with 11 bases between them. The CDR3 runs to 13 residues. CDR3 protein: CASTPQGNTEAFF. In DNA form, the CDR3 reads TGTGCCAGCACCCCCCAGGGTAACACTGAAGCTTTCTTT.

This clone was found once. The chain couples TRBV7-8 to TRBJ1-1; D uncertain. The CDR3 has 11 amino acids. Trimming took 5 bases from V and 8 from J, leaving 9 bases between them. Germline V gene sequence: CDR1 SGHVS, CDR2 FQNEAQ. DNA for the CDR3: TGTGCCAGCAGCCTTACTCAAGAAGCTTTCTTT. Protein sequence: CASSLTQEAFF.

The genes are TRBV7-2 and TRBJ1-5; the D gene is possibly TRBD1 (5 bases). This CDR3 is built from 14 residues. Germline V gene data show CDR1 as SGHTA and CDR2 as FQGNSA. V was clipped by 1 base and J by 4 bases, with 8 bases between them. CDR3 in DNA: TGTGCCAGCAGCTTAGTAGGGGTAAATCAGCCCCAGCATTTT. Amino acids: CASSLVGVNQPQHF.

This chain connects TRBV5-1 to TRBJ2-1; 8 bases are a match to TRBD1. Germline V CDR1 and CDR2: SGHRS, YFSETQ. The length of the CDR3 is 14 residues. J gave up 4 bases and V 0 bases, and 0 bases lay outside the gene matches. CDR3 amino acids: CASSLGQGYNEQFF. In nucleotides, the CDR3 is TGCGCCAGCAGCTTGGGACAGGGGTACAATGAGCAGTTCTTC. The full variable domain, its missing parts supplied by reference TRBV5-1 and TRBJ2-1, is KAGVTQTPRYLIKTRGQQVTLSCSPISGHRSVSWYQQTPGQGLQFLFEYFSETQRNKGNFPGRFSGRQFSNSRSEMNVSTLELGDSALYLCASSLGQGYNEQFFGPGTRLTVL.

V is TRBV6-8 and J is TRBJ2-5, with 8 bases aligning to TRBD2. V was clipped by 6 bases and J by 2 bases; unmatched bases: 2. Germline loops: CDR1 MNHGY, CDR2 SAAAGT. This CDR3 has 13 residues. The CDR3 sequence is CASRGLAQETQYF. CDR3 sequence (DNA): TGTGCCAGCAGAGGACTAGCACAAGAGACCCAGTACTTC.

V usage is TRBV4-3 and J usage is TRBJ2-6, with no clear D. The CDR3 has 15 residues. Trimming stripped 4 bases from V and 0 bases from J, with 7 bases between. Germline CDR1 and CDR2: LGHNA and YSLEER. The CDR3 DNA reads as TGCGCCAGCAGCCTCGCCAGCTCTGGGGCCAACGTCCTGACTTTC. Protein product: CASSLASSGANVLTF.

The chain recombines TRBV10-3 with TRBJ2-1, with TRBD2 matching over 14 bases. Germline CDR1 is ENHRY and CDR2 is SYGVKD. The V and J ends lost 4 bases and 0 bases, in that order; junction bases with no gene match: 2. The CDR3 has 17 amino acids. The CDR3 DNA follows: TGTGCCATCAGTGGGACTAGCGGGGGGAGCTCCTACAATGAGCAGTTCTTC. It yields the protein CAISGTSGGSSYNEQFF.